Below are 20 T cell receptor beta chains sequenced from a single sample in a study of T cell responses to AZD1222 COVID-19 vaccine. The protocol was immunoSEQ multiplex PCR, while the TCRdb copy is restricted to in-frame clones and leaves out a portion. The data hold 45,000 or so clones, with more than 80% observed a single time. The material was peripheral blood, obtained on day 0 of AZD1222 vaccination. Source of these receptors: an adult in good health.

This rearrangement joins TRBV30 to TRBJ2-7; TRBD2 might be the D (6 bases). Between the trimmed V and J ends, which lost 1 base and 5 bases, there was a span of 9 bases. Germline CDR1 reads GTSNPN; CDR2 reads SVGIG (reference sequence). The CDR3 extends over 12 amino acids. CDR3 sequence: CAWSALAHEQYF. For the CDR3, the DNA is TGTGCCTGGAGTGCACTAGCCCACGAGCAGTACTTC.

This chain joins TRBV5-1 and TRBJ1-4; the D gene is possibly TRBD1 (5 bases). The CDR3 runs 13 residues. Germline assignment: CDR1 SGHRS and CDR2 YFSETQ. The V and J ends lost 4 bases and 5 bases respectively, with 9 bases between them. DNA for the CDR3: TGCGCCAGCAGCAGGGGTCCAAATGAAAAACTGTTTTTT. Encoded protein: CASSRGPNEKLFF. The full variable domain, completed using reference TRBV5-1 and TRBJ1-4, is KAGVTQTPRYLIKTRGQQVTLSCSPISGHRSVSWYQQTPGQGLQFLFEYFSETQRNKGNFPGRFSGRQFSNSRSEMNVSTLELGDSALYLCASSRGPNEKLFFGSGTQLSVL.

This chain connects TRBV30 to TRBJ2-2; D remains ambiguous. There are 15 residues in the CDR3. Germline lookup yields CDR1 GTSNPN and CDR2 SVGIG (reference sequence). CDR3: CASAPIGKYTGELFF. The DNA for the CDR3 is TGTGCTTCGGCCCCGATTGGGAAGTACACCGGGGAGCTGTTTTTT.

This clone has only a few counts. The rearrangement links TRBV1 to TRBJ2-2; the table's D call TRBD2 went unverified against the DNA. TRBV1 is a recognized pseudogene. The CDR3 extends over 14 amino acids. The CDR3 region is CTSSQSRNTGELFF. As DNA, the CDR3 is TGCACCAGCAGCCAGAGCCGGAACACCGGGGAGCTGTTTTTT.

The J gene is TRBJ1-5, the V gene TRBV7-9, with D maybe TRBD1 (5 bases). This CDR3 is 13 amino acids long. Trimming shortened V by 1 base and J by 11 bases, and 12 bases separated the two germline ends. CDR1 and CDR2 from the germline V gene are SEHNR and FQNEAQ (reference sequence). This CDR3 reads CASSLDSGGSQHF. The CDR3 coding sequence is TGTGCCAGCAGCTTAGATTCCGGGGGATCCCAGCATTTT.

The chain recombines TRBV12-3 or TRBV12-4 with TRBJ1-3; D is uncertain. This CDR3 spans 11 amino acids. The V gene lost 4 bases and the J gene lost 6 bases, with 4 bases spanning the gap. The CDR3 region is CASSYPNTIYF. The CDR3 nucleotides read TGTGCCAGCAGTTACCCAAACACCATATATTTT.

The genes are TRBV3-1 (or the pseudogene TRBV3-2) and TRBJ2-1, with D uncertain. V lost 2 bases and J lost 7, with 6 bases in between. This CDR3 region has 12 residues. Germline lookup yields CDR1 LGHDT and CDR2 YNNKEL (reference sequence). CDR3 DNA: TGTGCCAGCAGCCAATTGGAGAATGAGCAGTTCTTC. This translates into CASSQLENEQFF.

This chain links TRBV5-1 with TRBJ2-6, with 12 bases fitting TRBD1. CDR1 and CDR2 (germline): SGHRS, YFSETQ. The trim removed 0 bases at V and 4 bases at J, leaving 5 bases unmatched. The CDR3 has 18 residues. Here the CDR3 reads CASSLEGQGARGANVLTF. The DNA for the CDR3 is TGCGCCAGCAGCTTGGAGGGACAGGGGGCGAGAGGGGCCAACGTCCTGACTTTC.

The chain couples TRBV5-1 to TRBJ2-3; D perhaps matches TRBD1 (5 bases). Germline V gene data show CDR1 as SGHRS and CDR2 as YFSETQ. Deletions cut 0 bases from V and 4 bases from J, with 12 bases between. The CDR3 has 15 amino acids. In DNA form, the CDR3 reads TGCGCCAGCAGCTTGGTCCCCAGGGCCCCAGATACGCAGTATTTT. Translating gives CASSLVPRAPDTQYF.

The gene calls are TRBV21-1 and TRBJ1-3. TRBV21-1 is an annotated pseudogene. The CDR3 sequence is 14 residues long. The CDR3 protein is CASTLAGTGNTIYF. The DNA for the CDR3 is TGTGCCAGCACCCTGGCGGGGACTGGAAACACCATATATTTT.

This chain uses TRBV18 with TRBJ2-7; D is unclear. CDR1 KGHSH and CDR2 LQKENI come from the germline V gene. Trimming removed 3 bases from V and 6 bases from J, with 6 bases in between. This CDR3 region has 11 residues. CDR3 protein: CASSPAAEQYF. CDR3 nucleotides: TGTGCCAGCTCACCTGCGGCCGAGCAGTACTTC.

The V and J genes are TRBV28 and TRBJ1-5, with D uncertain. The length of the CDR3 is 15 residues. V was pared by 4 bases and J by 0 bases, with 10 bases between. CDR1 MDHEN and CDR2 SYDVKM come from the germline V gene. The CDR3 DNA reads TGTGCCAGCAGTTGGAGCTGGAGTAGCAATCAGCCCCAGCATTTT. As protein: CASSWSWSSNQPQHF.

V gene TRBV28 combines with J gene TRBJ2-3; tentatively, D is TRBD2 (7 bases). Germline assignment: CDR1 MDHEN and CDR2 SYDVKM. V lost 2 bases and J lost 2, with 11 bases in between. The CDR3 sequence is 15 residues long. CDR3 in DNA: TGTGCCAGCAGTTTACCAGCGGGACACACAGATACGCAGTATTTT. It is translated as CASSLPAGHTDTQYF. Complete variable domain (other parts from reference TRBV28 and TRBJ2-3): DVKVTQSSRYLVKRTGEKVFLECVQDMDHENMFWYRQDPGLGLRLIYFSYDVKMKEKGDIPEGYSVSREKKERFSLILESASTNQTSMYLCASSLPAGHTDTQYFGPGTRLTVL.

V gene TRBV2 combines with J gene TRBJ2-7; 12 bases fit TRBD2. V was pared by 6 bases and J by 1 base, with 1 base of the junction left unmatched. Germline V lookup: CDR1 SNHLY, CDR2 FYNNEI. The CDR3 sequence is 14 residues long. CDR3 sequence: CASSTSGGSYEQYF. In DNA form, the CDR3 reads TGTGCCAGCAGCACTAGCGGGGGGTCCTACGAGCAGTACTTC.

The rearrangement uses TRBV28 and TRBJ2-3, with TRBD2 matching over 8 bases. CDR3 length: 18 amino acids. Looked up from germline, CDR1 is MDHEN and CDR2 is SYDVKM. J gave up 4 bases and V 2 bases, and 14 bases lay outside the gene matches. CDR3 amino acids: CASSLRPLSGGAPDTQYF. CDR3 sequence (DNA): TGTGCCAGCAGTTTACGCCCCTTGAGCGGGGGCGCCCCAGATACGCAGTATTTT.

This clone was seen more than once but under ten times. The chain links TRBV18 to TRBJ1-2; tentatively, D is TRBD1 (5 bases). The V end lost 5 bases, the J end lost 6 bases, and 25 bases lay between the germline ends. The CDR3 is 17 residues long. From germline, CDR1 is KGHSH and CDR2 LQKENI. CDR3 sequence (DNA): TGTGCCAGCTCATACTCAAGGGACGGGAGAGAGAGTGATGGCTACACCTTC. This sequence encodes CASSYSRDGRESDGYTF.

The rearrangement joins TRBV19 to TRBJ1-5, with a tentative D call TRBD1 (6 bases). V was trimmed by 6 bases and J by 0 bases, leaving 15 bases between them. Looked up from germline, CDR1 is LNHDA and CDR2 is SQIVND (reference sequence). The CDR3 runs to 16 residues. In nucleotides, the CDR3 is TGTGCCAGTAGGGGGGGGGCCGTATATAGCAATCAGCCCCAGCATTTT. Its translation is CASRGGAVYSNQPQHF.

V gene TRBV20-1 combines with J gene TRBJ2-1; the D is unclear. The ends were cut back, 6 bases at V and 3 bases at J, with 6 bases in the middle. CDR3 length: 11 residues. Germline lookup yields CDR1 DFQATT and CDR2 SNEGSKA (reference sequence). CDR3: CSADDYNEQFF. The CDR3 nucleotides are TGCAGTGCCGACGACTACAATGAGCAGTTCTTC.

J is TRBJ2-3 and V is TRBV5-1, with 11 bases aligning to TRBD2. CDR3 size: 16 residues. Germline loops: CDR1 SGHRS, CDR2 YFSETQ. V gave up 3 bases and J gave up 5 bases; unmatched junction bases: 8. The CDR3 bases are TGCGCCAGCAGCTGGGCACTAGCGGGAGAGAGAGATACGCAGTATTTT. This encodes CASSWALAGERDTQYF.

This clone was picked up a small number of times. This chain connects TRBV6-6 to TRBJ1-5, with no clear D. This CDR3 region has 15 residues. Germline V lookup: CDR1 MNHNY, CDR2 SVGAGI (reference sequence). Trimming took off 11 bases at V and 0 bases at J, with 17 bases between the two ends. CDR3 DNA sequence: TGTGCCGCCAGGATTTCGGGTGATAGCAATCAGCCCCAGCATTTT. Encoded protein: CAARISGDSNQPQHF.